One TCR beta chain is described in this entry. Its specific antigen is unknown. No base quality information exists; no much larger clone differs at one position. Genomic DNA was isolated from the sorted cells so that the TCRbeta CDR3 region could be sequenced. The immunoSEQ Assay was used for sequencing of TCRbeta CDR3 regions. The clones in this table, taken by TCRdb from immuneACCESS, are in-frame only. Not every clone is retained; where verified, under half of the shortfall comes from an unresolved V gene, and the cause of the rest is unknown. In this sample the table shows 45,000 to 55,000 clones, 83% of which occur a single time. About 1% of the sample comes from the top ten. The trial excluded patients who had a history of autoimmune disease or who were on systemic immunosuppression. Peripheral blood for TCR sequencing was drawn from every dose cohort at baseline, at cycle 4 day 1 and at cycle 7 day 1. The samples were taken from a phase I, first-in-human, multicenter, open-label dose-escalation trial of ivuxolimab. Adults with locally advanced or metastatic melanoma, renal cell, hepatocellular, or head and neck squamous cell carcinoma were enrolled in the trial. Before TCR sequencing, CD4+ and CD8+ T cells were separately sorted from peripheral blood.

This specimen comes from a study of OX40 agonist ivuxolimab in advanced cancers. A note on the overall study: Ivuxolimab was a fully human IgG2 agonistic monoclonal antibody targeting the costimulatory receptor OX40 (CD134). Of the approximately 50 dose-escalation patients, hepatocellular carcinoma was present in around 20, melanoma in roughly 15, renal cell carcinoma in 9 and head and neck cancer in 9. The paper describes the monotherapy dose-escalation part (N ≈ 49 patients) of the phase I trial of ivuxolimab. Intravenous ivuxolimab was administered to patients every 2 weeks at six dose levels: 0.01, 0.1, 0.3, 1.5, 3 and 10 mg/kg. In the dose-escalation cohort, 82.7% of patients were male, and the mean age was around 60 years, with a range of about 20 to 90. Prior anti-PD-1, anti-PD-L1 or anti-CTLA-4 therapy was permitted, and checkpoint inhibitors had been received by less than 45% of dose-escalation patients. Peripheral TCRbeta sequencing was intended to test whether TCR sequence diversity was altered and clonal T-cell expansion was caused by ivuxolimab. Partial responses occurred in three dose-escalation patients: two with cutaneous melanoma and one with hepatocellular carcinoma.

Here is what the overall study found, with its caveats: After ivuxolimab, more expanded clones were found on average in CD8+ T cells than in CD4+ T cells. Low levels of normalized T-cell clonal expansion were also seen in some nonresponding patients. The antigen specificity of the peripheral T cells that underwent clonal expansion was not determined. In the 0.1-3.0 mg/kg groups, partial responders had among the lowest normalized peripheral clonal expansion, particularly in CD8+ T cells. At doses of 0.1 to 3.0 mg/kg, clonal expansion of both CD4+ and CD8+ blood T cells was observed from baseline to week 6.

The TCR sequence derives from an adult with an advanced solid tumor such as melanoma, head and neck, liver or kidney cancer. Sequenced here: CD4+ or CD8+ T cells sorted from blood, sampled in a trial of the OX40 agonist ivuxolimab.

CDR3 loop: CASSLAVSRGGYNEQFF. Read as DNA, the sequence is TGTGCCAGCAGCTTGGCGGTATCCCGGGGGGGATACAATGAGCAGTTCTTC. The chain was built from TRBV5-4 and TRBJ2-1; 8 bases in between match TRBD2. CDR1 SGHNT and CDR2 YYREEE are derived from the germline V gene (reference sequence). Including the terminal cysteine and phenylalanine, the CDR3 comprises 17 residues. Only CDR3 DNA remains: 51 bases, in frame from the first base. At the junction V is shortened by 0 bases and J by 4 bases; bases outside the gene matches: 9. Where the CDR3 stops, the reference TRBV5-4 and TRBJ2-1 genes take over; the full variable domain is ETGVTQSPTHLIKTRGQQVTLRCSSQSGHNTVSWYQQALGQGPQFIFQYYREEENGRGNFPPRFSGLQFPNYSSELNVNALELDDSALYLCASSLAVSRGGYNEQFFGPGTRLTVL.